The 17 T cell receptor beta chains below all came from one sample that was sequenced in a study of T cell responses to AZD1222 COVID-19 vaccine. This table comes from immunoSEQ multiplex PCR, and its TCRdb copy is limited to in-frame clones, with some not included. The sample shows roughly 140,000 clones, around 91% of them seen only once. Sequences were derived from peripheral blood, sampled 28 days after the second AZD1222 dose. Receptors originate from an adult who received the AZD1222 COVID-19 vaccine.

The sample holds one count of this clone. The gene calls are TRBV7-6 and TRBJ1-5; unclear D gene. The CDR3 sequence is 15 residues long. V lost 2 bases, J lost 0 bases, and 8 bases lay in between. The germline V gene has CDR1 SGHVS and CDR2 FNYEAQ. Here the CDR3 DNA reads TGTGCCAGCAGCTTAACGGAATATAGCAATCAGCCCCAGCATTTT. It translates to CASSLTEYSNQPQHF.

The gene calls are TRBV15 and TRBJ1-1, with D unresolved. The CDR3 spans 14 residues. Per the germline V gene, CDR1 is LNHNV and CDR2 is YYDKDF (reference sequence). Trimming took off 3 bases at V and 4 bases at J, with 12 bases between the two ends. The CDR3 coding sequence is TGTGCCACCAGCAGCGGATGGGGTCCCACTGAAGCTTTCTTT. Amino acids: CATSSGWGPTEAFF.

CDR3 amino acids: CASTGQEVGNTIYF. For the CDR3, the DNA is TGTGCCAGCACCGGACAGGAGGTCGGAAACACCATATATTTT. This chain uses TRBV7-2 with TRBJ1-3; 7 nucleotides agree with TRBD1. Germline assignment: CDR1 SGHTA and CDR2 FQGNSA. V was clipped by 7 bases and J by 4 bases; unmatched bases: 7. This CDR3 has 14 residues. The variable domain in full, with the rest retrieved from reference TRBV7-2 and TRBJ1-3, is GAGVSQSPSNKVTEKGKDVELRCDPISGHTALYWYRQSLGQGLEFLIYFQGNSAPDKSGLPSDRFSAERTGGSVSTLTIQRTQQEDSAVYLCASTGQEVGNTIYFGEGSWLTVV.

The rearrangement joins TRBV3-1 (or the pseudogene TRBV3-2) to TRBJ1-1; D unclear. V was pared by 9 bases and J by 2 bases, with 13 bases between. This CDR3 is 13 amino acids long. The V gene's germline CDR1 is LGHDT and CDR2 YNNKEL (reference sequence). This chain's CDR3 is CASRPGSNTEAFF. For the CDR3, the DNA is TGTGCCAGTCGCCCGGGGTCAAACACTGAAGCTTTCTTT.

This clone occurred a few times. The chain couples TRBV24-1 to TRBJ2-2; D gene unclear. Trimming removed 0 bases at V and 3 bases at J, with 4 bases between. Germline V CDR1 and CDR2: KGHDR, SFDVKD. The CDR3 extends over 14 amino acids. CDR3 in DNA: TGTGCCACCAGTGATTTGCGAGACACCGGGGAGCTGTTTTTT. This encodes CATSDLRDTGELFF.

Comments on this clone: The sample holds other DNA sequences that translate to the same CDR3. The V and J genes are TRBV7-3 and TRBJ1-2; maybe TRBD1 (5 bases). Germline assignment: CDR1 SGHTA and CDR2 FQGTGA. The CDR3 is 14 residues long. With 5 bases removed from V and 2 bases from J, the gap between germline ends came to 12 bases. The CDR3 DNA follows: TGTGCCAGCAGCCCCGGGGGGAGGAACTATGGCTACACCTTC. It is translated as CASSPGGRNYGYTF.

The chain has TRBV19 and TRBJ1-2; D is unresolved. Deletions cut 6 bases from V and 8 bases from J, with 10 bases between. The CDR3 has 11 residues. Germline V lookup: CDR1 LNHDA, CDR2 SQIVND (reference sequence). The CDR3 sequence is CASRRAWGYTF. CDR3 DNA: TGTGCCAGTAGGAGGGCTTGGGGCTACACCTTC.

The chain joins TRBV5-5 to TRBJ1-4, with no clear D. The CDR3 is 12 amino acids. Germline CDR1 and CDR2: SGHKS and YYEKEE (reference sequence). Trimming took off 7 bases at V and 8 bases at J, with 12 bases between the two ends. CDR3 protein: CASPRGEEKLFF. CDR3 DNA sequence: TGTGCCAGCCCCCGCGGGGAAGAAAAACTGTTTTTT. The full variable domain, completed using reference TRBV5-5 and TRBJ1-4, is DAGVTQSPTHLIKTRGQQVTLRCSPISGHKSVSWYQQVLGQGPQFIFQYYEKEERGRGNFPDRFSARQFPNYSSELNVNALLLGDSALYLCASPRGEEKLFFGSGTQLSVL.

The chain has TRBV30 and TRBJ2-1; 9 bases align to TRBD2. Looked up from germline, CDR1 is GTSNPN and CDR2 is SVGIG (reference sequence). The CDR3 consists of 16 residues. The V gene end was trimmed by 6 bases and the J gene end by 9 bases; junction bases not matched to a gene: 18. CDR3 protein: CACTPGLAHPVSEQFF. CDR3 sequence (DNA): TGTGCCTGCACACCGGGACTAGCTCACCCGGTAAGTGAGCAGTTCTTC.

This chain joins TRBV6-2 or TRBV6-3 and TRBJ1-2, with 7 nucleotides matching TRBD1. The CDR3 has 15 amino acids. The trim removed 5 bases at V and 1 base at J, leaving 7 bases unmatched. Germline loops: CDR1 MNHEY, CDR2 SVGEGT. The CDR3 DNA sequence: TGTGCCAGCAGTCGTCGCTCAGGGGGTAACTATGGCTACACCTTC. This translates into CASSRRSGGNYGYTF.

This clone has just a few counts. An end of the junction does not agree with germline; a read error may underlie this. This rearrangement joins TRBV7-9 to TRBJ1-1; the D is unclear. CDR1 SEHNR and CDR2 FQNEAQ come from the germline V gene (reference sequence). This CDR3 has 11 amino acids. The CDR3 region is CASSLKTEAFF. DNA for the CDR3: TGTGCCAGCAGTTTGAAGACTGAAGCTTTCTTT. The complete variable domain, with remaining parts taken from reference TRBV7-9 and TRBJ1-1, reads DTGVSQNPRHKITKRGQNVTFRCDPISEHNRLYWYRQTLGQGPEFLTYFQNEAQLEKSRLLSDRFSAERPKGSFSTLEIQRTEQGDSAMYLCASSLKTEAFFGQGTRLTVV.

This sequence joins TRBV29-1 and TRBJ2-7, with D uncertain. The CDR3 runs 11 residues. From germline, CDR1 is SQVTM and CDR2 ANQGSEA. V was cut by 5 bases and J by 5 bases, with 10 bases left in between. The CDR3 nucleotides are TGCAGCGTTACAGACTTGGACGAGCAGTACTTC. Residues: CSVTDLDEQYF.

This rearrangement joins TRBV29-1 to TRBJ1-1; no clear D gene. Germline V gene lookup returns CDR1 SQVTM and CDR2 ANQGSEA. V was shortened by 3 bases and J by 5 bases, with 10 bases between the two germline ends. The CDR3 runs 12 residues. The CDR3 here is CSVDPRGTEAFF. The CDR3 nucleotides are TGCAGCGTTGATCCACGGGGAACTGAAGCTTTCTTT.

The chain joins TRBV24-1 to TRBJ1-2; no reliable D call. V was shortened by 4 bases and J by 0 bases, with 11 bases between the two germline ends. Germline CDR1 KGHDR, CDR2 SFDVKD. This CDR3 comprises 15 residues. This chain's CDR3 is CATSDRRGANYGYTF. CDR3 DNA sequence: TGTGCCACCAGTGACCGCCGGGGTGCTAACTATGGCTACACCTTC.

This chain joins TRBV11-2 and TRBJ1-4; 7 nucleotides align to TRBD1. This CDR3 region has 16 residues. J lost 7 bases, V lost 5 bases, and 13 bases had no gene match. Germline assignment: CDR1 SGHAT and CDR2 FQNNGV. The CDR3 is CASSPASTGMVEKLFF. As DNA, the CDR3 is TGTGCCAGCAGCCCCGCCTCGACAGGGATGGTTGAAAAACTGTTTTTT. The variable domain in full, with the rest retrieved from reference TRBV11-2 and TRBJ1-4, is EAGVAQSPRYKIIEKRQSVAFWCNPISGHATLYWYQQILGQGPKLLIQFQNNGVVDDSQLPKDRFSAERLKGVDSTLKIQPAKLEDSAVYLCASSPASTGMVEKLFFGSGTQLSVL.

This chain uses TRBV19 with TRBJ1-3, with TRBD1 matching over 7 bases. In germline, CDR1 is LNHDA, CDR2 SQIVND (reference sequence). CDR3 size: 13 residues. V was clipped by 10 bases and J by 1 base; unmatched bases: 4. Here the CDR3 reads CATYRGSGNTIYF. As DNA, the CDR3 is TGTGCCACCTACAGGGGTTCTGGAAACACCATATATTTT. Supplemented by reference TRBV19 and TRBJ1-3, the full variable domain reads DGGITQSPKYLFRKEGQNVTLSCEQNLNHDAMYWYRQDPGQGLRLIYYSQIVNDFQKGDIAEGYSVSREKKESFPLTVTSAQKNPTAFYLCATYRGSGNTIYFGEGSWLTVV.

This chain joins TRBV5-1 and TRBJ2-7; TRBD2 might be the D (5 bases). The CDR3 is 13 amino acids. The germline V and J ends were trimmed by 2 bases and 0 bases, with 6 bases remaining between them. CDR1 SGHRS and CDR2 YFSETQ come from the germline V gene. The CDR3 spells CASSFGLSYEQYF. As DNA, the CDR3 is TGCGCCAGCAGCTTTGGACTCTCCTACGAGCAGTACTTC.